Sequencing of this T cell receptor beta chain was carried out in a study of blood T cell repertoires in COVID-19. Source study methods: Estimation of nucleated cell counts was performed using reference gene primer amplification. TCRdb's copy holds only in-frame clones and misses some; the assay was immunoSEQ multiplex PCR. V, J and clone size reflect that table, while D and trimming were determined from the DNA. Here the sample spans fewer than 250,000 clones, approximately 80% being singletons. Germline V gene sequence: CDR1 SGHTA, CDR2 FQGNSA. CDR3 length equals 14 residues. V lost 1 base and J lost 6, with 7 bases in between.

The rearrangement links TRBV7-2 to TRBJ1-6; possible D gene TRBD1, 5 bases. The sample consisted of peripheral blood. The TCR sequence derives from a woman aged 70 to 79 with acute or convalescent COVID-19. The CDR3 DNA reads as TGTGCCAGCAGCTTAGGACAGACTAATTCACCCCTCCACTTT. Amino acids: CASSLGQTNSPLHF.